Listed below are T cell receptor beta chains from one sample, sequenced in a study of OX40 agonist ivuxolimab in advanced cancers. The table came from immunoSEQ multiplex PCR; TCRdb's copy has only in-frame clones and leaves some out. The sample consists of roughly 110,000 clones, approximately 90% of them appearing once. This specimen was CD4+ or CD8+ T cells sorted from blood, taken in a trial of the OX40 agonist ivuxolimab. All receptors derive from an adult with an advanced solid tumor such as melanoma, head and neck, liver or kidney cancer. The CDR3 runs from the conserved cysteine through the conserved F or W. Each record gives: clone size, V gene, D gene, J gene, CDR3 length, CDR3 protein, CDR3 DNA. D genes are given only for firm matches. Clone size is given for some rows only: seen once, a few or many times, or a class if the clone is expanded.

clone_size: .
v_call: TRBV11-1
d_call: .
j_call: TRBJ1-2
cdr3_length: 14
cdr3_aa: CASSMDRANYGYTF
cdr3_nt: TGTGCCAGCAGCATGGACAGAGCCAACTATGGCTACACCTTC

clone_size: once
v_call: TRBV5-1
d_call: .
j_call: TRBJ1-2
cdr3_length: 13
cdr3_aa: CASRTTATYGYTF
cdr3_nt: TGCGCCAGCAGAACGACTGCAACCTATGGCTACACCTTC

clone_size: .
v_call: TRBV28
d_call: .
j_call: TRBJ1-2
cdr3_length: 12
cdr3_aa: CASTWGGYGYTF
cdr3_nt: TGTGCCAGCACCTGGGGAGGCTATGGCTACACCTTC

clone_size: .
v_call: TRBV6-6
d_call: TRBD2
j_call: TRBJ2-2
cdr3_length: 15
cdr3_aa: CASRWTSGIAGELFF
cdr3_nt: TGTGCCAGCAGGTGGACTAGCGGGATAGCCGGGGAGCTGTTTTTT

clone_size: .
v_call: TRBV6-4
d_call: .
j_call: TRBJ2-1
cdr3_length: 13
cdr3_aa: CASRRGRDGEQFF
cdr3_nt: TGTGCCAGCAGGAGGGGGCGGGACGGTGAGCAGTTCTTC

clone_size: .
v_call: TRBV7-8
d_call: TRBD2
j_call: TRBJ2-1
cdr3_length: 15
cdr3_aa: CASSLERGSYNEQFF
cdr3_nt: TGTGCCAGCAGCTTAGAACGCGGGAGTTACAATGAGCAGTTCTTC

clone_size: .
v_call: TRBV10-3
d_call: .
j_call: TRBJ2-7
cdr3_length: 13
cdr3_aa: CAISPDPSYEQYF
cdr3_nt: TGTGCCATCAGTCCCGATCCCTCCTACGAGCAGTACTTC

clone_size: .
v_call: TRBV25-1
d_call: .
j_call: TRBJ2-1
cdr3_length: 13
cdr3_aa: CASSVGGEAPQFF
cdr3_nt: TGTGCCAGCAGTGTGGGGGGCGAAGCCCCGCAGTTCTTC

clone_size: .
v_call: TRBV18
d_call: TRBD2
j_call: TRBJ2-6
cdr3_length: 15
cdr3_aa: CASSPGGNGANVLTF
cdr3_nt: TGTGCCAGCTCACCGGGGGGGAATGGGGCCAACGTCCTGACTTTC

clone_size: .
v_call: TRBV6-5
d_call: TRBD2
j_call: TRBJ2-7
cdr3_length: 15
cdr3_aa: CASSSRTSGRYEQYF
cdr3_nt: TGTGCCAGCAGTTCACGGACTAGCGGGAGATACGAGCAGTACTTC

clone_size: .
v_call: TRBV27
d_call: TRBD1
j_call: TRBJ2-1
cdr3_length: 16
cdr3_aa: CASSSMGRGPYNEQFF
cdr3_nt: TGTGCCAGCAGTTCTATGGGAAGGGGGCCCTACAATGAGCAGTTCTTC

clone_size: .
v_call: TRBV6-5
d_call: TRBD2
j_call: TRBJ2-7
cdr3_length: 14
cdr3_aa: CASRKAGPGYEQYF
cdr3_nt: TGTGCCAGCAGGAAAGCGGGGCCCGGGTACGAGCAGTACTTC

clone_size: .
v_call: TRBV30
d_call: TRBD1
j_call: TRBJ2-7
cdr3_length: 13
cdr3_aa: CAWSATGLGEQYF
cdr3_nt: TGTGCCTGGAGCGCGACAGGGTTGGGCGAGCAGTACTTC

clone_size: .
v_call: TRBV5-4
d_call: .
j_call: TRBJ1-1
cdr3_length: 14
cdr3_aa: CASSADSMNTEAFF
cdr3_nt: TGTGCCAGCAGCGCCGACAGCATGAACACTGAAGCTTTCTTT

clone_size: .
v_call: TRBV27
d_call: .
j_call: TRBJ1-5
cdr3_length: 13
cdr3_aa: CASSLVQNQPQHF
cdr3_nt: TGTGCCAGCAGTTTGGTACAGAATCAGCCCCAGCATTTT

clone_size: .
v_call: TRBV5-4
d_call: TRBD1
j_call: TRBJ2-1
cdr3_length: 16
cdr3_aa: CASSLGQTGANNEQFF
cdr3_nt: TGTGCCAGCAGCTTGGGCCAGACAGGGGCTAACAATGAGCAGTTCTTC

clone_size: once
v_call: TRBV27
d_call: .
j_call: TRBJ2-3
cdr3_length: 14
cdr3_aa: CASAGKVRTDTQYF
cdr3_nt: TGTGCCAGCGCCGGCAAGGTGCGCACAGATACGCAGTATTTT